A single sample is the source of the 23 T cell receptor beta chains below, sequenced in a study of blood T cell repertoires in COVID-19. Measured with immunoSEQ multiplex PCR; TCRdb has only the in-frame clones, and not every one. The sample yields some 290,000 clones, around 90% seen once. Material for sequencing was peripheral blood. Source of these receptors: a woman in her 30s with COVID-19, enrolled during active disease.

This chain uses TRBV5-8 with TRBJ1-2, with unresolved D. Looked up from germline, CDR1 is SGHTS and CDR2 is YDEGEE. The CDR3 contains 14 residues. V lost 0 bases, J lost 3 bases, and 9 bases lay in between. The CDR3 DNA is TGTGCCAGCAGCTTGGGGGCCAGTGACTATGGCTACACCTTC. Translating gives CASSLGASDYGYTF.

The V gene is TRBV3-1 (or the pseudogene TRBV3-2), the J gene TRBJ1-1; TRBD1 agrees at 11 bases. V lost 4 bases to trimming and J lost 11 bases; unmatched junction nucleotides: 3. CDR1 and CDR2 from the germline V gene are LGHDT and YNNKEL (reference sequence). The CDR3 is 12 amino acids. The CDR3 spells CASSPGQGAAFF. DNA for the CDR3: TGTGCCAGCAGCCCAGGACAGGGGGCGGCTTTCTTT.

The J gene is TRBJ1-2, the V gene TRBV15, with a tentative D call TRBD1 (6 bases). CDR3 length: 15 amino acids. Germline loops: CDR1 LNHNV, CDR2 YYDKDF (reference sequence). With 3 bases removed from V and 3 bases from J, the gap between germline ends came to 14 bases. This CDR3 reads CATSSDGGTDYGYTF. The CDR3 nucleotides are TGTGCCACCAGCAGTGATGGGGGCACGGACTATGGCTACACCTTC.

This clone was counted ten times or more. This chain links TRBV5-4 with TRBJ1-4; tentatively, D is TRBD1 (6 bases). Germline CDR1 is SGHNT and CDR2 is YYREEE (reference sequence). V was pared by 4 bases and J by 11 bases, with 15 bases between. This CDR3 has 13 residues. The CDR3 nucleotides are TGTGCCAGCAGCGGGGAGGGAAGGGGGAAACTGTTTTTT. Translating gives CASSGEGRGKLFF.

The chain has TRBV28 and TRBJ1-4; D gene unclear. V was clipped by 11 bases and J by 0 bases, with 13 bases between them. This CDR3 is built from 14 residues. Looked up from germline, CDR1 is MDHEN and CDR2 is SYDVKM. CDR3 region: CACSAGPTNEKLFF. The CDR3 region has the DNA TGTGCCTGTAGCGCGGGCCCAACTAATGAAAAACTGTTTTTT.

J is TRBJ2-7 and V is TRBV18; a weak D match, TRBD1 (5 bases). V gave up 4 bases and J gave up 2 bases, with 9 bases separating them. Looked up from germline, CDR1 is KGHSH and CDR2 is LQKENI. CDR3 length equals 13 residues. The CDR3 nucleotides read TGTGCCAGCTCACAGGGGAACCCCTACGAGCAGTACTTC. It encodes CASSQGNPYEQYF.

This clone was detected once. The chain recombines TRBV19 with TRBJ2-7; TRBD1 agrees at 9 bases. CDR1 and CDR2 from the germline V gene are LNHDA and SQIVND (reference sequence). This CDR3 region has 15 residues. J was trimmed by 3 bases and V by 5 bases; bases with no gene match: 8. The DNA of the CDR3 is TGTGCCAGTAGTCCCCGGGACAGGGCCATCTACGAGCAGTACTTC. Translating it yields CASSPRDRAIYEQYF.

The V call is TRBV30, the J call TRBJ1-3; D is unclear. The CDR3 is made up of 13 amino acids. With 4 bases removed from V and 2 bases from J, the gap between germline ends came to 9 bases. CDR1 GTSNPN and CDR2 SVGIG come from the germline V gene (reference sequence). CDR3 sequence (DNA): TGTGCCTGGAAGCGGGGAGCTGGAAACACCATATATTTT. It codes for CAWKRGAGNTIYF.

The chain employs TRBV19 and TRBJ1-5; no definite D call. This CDR3 spans 13 amino acids. Germline values: CDR1 LNHDA, CDR2 SQIVND (reference sequence). Trimming pared 3 bases from V and 7 bases from J, leaving 10 bases between. The CDR3 DNA reads as TGTGCCAGTAGTATCCTCGGTACCCAGCCCCAGCATTTT. Translation gives CASSILGTQPQHF.

This chain links TRBV28 with TRBJ2-7; perhaps TRBD1 as D (6 bases). Trimming removed 2 bases from V and 4 bases from J, with 18 bases in between. The CDR3 is 16 amino acids. The germline CDR1 and CDR2 sequences are MDHEN and SYDVKM. Written as DNA, the CDR3 is TGTGCCAGCAGTTTAGGTTGGGGGCTAAAGTCTTACGAGCAGTACTTC. Translating it yields CASSLGWGLKSYEQYF.

The chain recombines TRBV6-6 with TRBJ1-2, with D possibly TRBD1 on 5 matching bases. V dropped 6 bases and J dropped 4 bases, with 18 bases sitting between them. CDR3 size: 15 residues. CDR1 and CDR2 (germline): MNHNY, SVGAGI (reference sequence). The CDR3 sequence is CASSIIGADFYGYTF. The CDR3 bases are TGTGCCAGCAGCATTATAGGGGCCGATTTCTATGGCTACACCTTC.

J is TRBJ1-6 and V is TRBV25-1; TRBD1 is a possible D gene (6 bases). CDR1 MGHDK and CDR2 SYGVNS come from the germline V gene. This CDR3 spans 14 amino acids. V was cut by 4 bases and J by 7 bases, with 11 bases left in between. CDR3 coding DNA: TGTGCCAGCAGTGGCACAGGGCTGAATTCACCCCTCCACTTT. Amino acid sequence: CASSGTGLNSPLHF.

CDR3 protein: CASSVGGGELFF. For the CDR3, the DNA is TGTGCCAGCTCCGTCGGGGGCGGGGAGCTGTTTTTT. The rearrangement uses TRBV27 and TRBJ2-2; possibly TRBD2 for D (6 bases). Germline values: CDR1 MNHEY, CDR2 SMNVEV (reference sequence). This CDR3 contains 12 residues. V was cut by 8 bases and J by 7 bases, with 11 bases left in between.

This clone appeared once. The chain is built from TRBV10-3 and TRBJ1-5; D uncertain. Germline V gives CDR1 ENHRY, CDR2 SYGVKD. CDR3 length: 16 residues. The V end was cut by 5 bases, the J end by 10 bases, with 24 bases between. The CDR3 here is CAISRNDEAGSGPQHF. As DNA, the CDR3 is TGTGCCATCAGTCGTAATGATGAAGCGGGAAGTGGACCCCAGCATTTT.

V is TRBV15 and J is TRBJ1-2; 7 bases align to TRBD1. This CDR3 comprises 14 residues. V shed 1 base, J shed 5 bases, and the junction held 4 bases outside the gene matches. Germline CDR1 LNHNV, CDR2 YYDKDF (reference sequence). The CDR3 region is CATSRVRGRYGYTF. CDR3 DNA sequence: TGTGCCACCAGCAGAGTTAGGGGGCGGTATGGCTACACCTTC. The variable domain in full, with the rest retrieved from reference TRBV15 and TRBJ1-2, is DAMVIQNPRYQVTQFGKPVTLSCSQTLNHNVMYWYQQKSSQAPKLLFHYYDKDFNNEADTPDNFQSRRPNTSFCFLDIRSPGLGDTAMYLCATSRVRGRYGYTFGSGTRLTVV.

The V call is TRBV2, the J call TRBJ2-7, with 9 bases lining up with TRBD1. The CDR3 has 14 residues. Germline trimming cut 1 base from V and 4 bases from J; bases unmatched to any gene: 2. CDR1 SNHLY and CDR2 FYNNEI come from the germline V gene. The CDR3 protein is CASSEGDRVYEQYF. DNA for the CDR3: TGTGCCAGCAGTGAAGGGGACAGGGTATACGAGCAGTACTTC.

The chain couples TRBV3-1 (or the pseudogene TRBV3-2) to TRBJ2-3; no firm D call. V was clipped by 4 bases and J by 13 bases, with 6 bases between them. The CDR3 is made up of 9 amino acids. CDR1 is LGHDT and CDR2 is YNNKEL in the germline V gene (reference sequence). CDR3 sequence reads: CASSPPKYF. DNA for the CDR3: TGTGCCAGCAGCCCCCCTAAGTATTTT.

This chain links TRBV14 with TRBJ2-1; a weak D match, TRBD1 (8 bases). V lost 0 bases to trimming and J lost 10 bases, with 16 bases between them. CDR1 SGHDN and CDR2 FVKESK come from the germline V gene. The CDR3 contains 15 residues. DNA for the CDR3: TGTGCCAGCAGCCAAGATTTACAGGGGGGAGGGGAGCAGTTCTTC. Protein: CASSQDLQGGGEQFF.

The rearrangement joins TRBV30 to TRBJ1-1; 11 bases fit TRBD1. CDR1 and CDR2 from the germline V gene are GTSNPN and SVGIG (reference sequence). The CDR3 spans 13 residues. V shed 0 bases, J shed 11 bases, and the junction held 5 bases outside the gene matches. The CDR3 DNA follows: TGTGCCTGGAGTGTGGGACAGGGGGTCTGGGCTTTCTTT. Protein: CAWSVGQGVWAFF.

The genes are TRBV9 and TRBJ2-7; TRBD2 matches at 9 bases. CDR3 length: 15 amino acids. After removal of 3 bases from V and 0 bases from J, the junction contained 4 bases not matched to a gene. Germline CDR1 SGDLS, CDR2 YYNGEE. The CDR3 DNA is TGTGCCAGCAGCGCACCTAGCGGGAACTCCTACGAGCAGTACTTC. This encodes CASSAPSGNSYEQYF.

The chain has TRBV18 and TRBJ2-1; D unresolved. The ends were cut back, 3 bases at V and 2 bases at J, with 11 bases in the middle. The CDR3 has 15 residues. The germline gives CDR1 KGHSH, CDR2 LQKENI. CDR3 DNA: TGTGCCAGCTCACCCTCTAGGAGACCCTACAATGAGCAGTTCTTC. It specifies CASSPSRRPYNEQFF.

This chain links TRBV25-1 with TRBJ2-6, with 10 bases matching TRBD1. Trimming took 5 bases from V and 4 from J; bases not matched to a gene: 11. This CDR3 contains 18 residues. CDR1 is MGHDK, CDR2 SYGVNS, per germline. The CDR3 nucleotides read TGTGCCAGCAGTCCAAGCCCGGGACAGGGGACCGGGGCCAACGTCCTGACTTTC. Protein sequence: CASSPSPGQGTGANVLTF. Supplemented by reference TRBV25-1 and TRBJ2-6, the full variable domain reads EADIYQTPRYLVIGTGKKITLECSQTMGHDKMYWYQQDPGMELHLIHYSYGVNSTEKGDLSSESTVSRIRTEHFPLTLESARPSHTSQYLCASSPSPGQGTGANVLTFGAGSRLTVL.

This clone was found a few times. The genes are TRBV9 and TRBJ2-7; 7 bases map to TRBD2. V lost 4 bases, J lost 2 bases, and 9 bases stayed unmatched. The CDR3 is 15 amino acids. The V gene's germline CDR1 is SGDLS and CDR2 YYNGEE. The CDR3 sequence: CASSPLAESAYEQYF. The CDR3 DNA sequence: TGTGCCAGCAGCCCCCTAGCGGAGAGCGCCTACGAGCAGTACTTC.